Below, 25 T cell receptor beta chains from the same sample are listed, as sequenced in a study of blood T cell repertoires in COVID-19. Data came from immunoSEQ multiplex PCR; TCRdb stores just in-frame clones and leaves some out. The sample shows about 230,000 clones, about nine tenths of them seen only once. The sequencing input was peripheral blood. These receptors all come from a man aged 50-59 years with COVID-19, enrolled during active disease.

The chain joins TRBV5-1 to TRBJ1-1, with a possible D match to TRBD1 (6 bases). Between the trimmed V and J ends, which lost 0 bases and 0 bases, there was a span of 12 bases. Germline loops: CDR1 SGHRS, CDR2 YFSETQ. This CDR3 has 16 amino acids. The CDR3 sequence is CASSLAGQPMNTEAFF. The CDR3 coding sequence is TGCGCCAGCAGCTTGGCCGGACAGCCAATGAACACTGAAGCTTTCTTT.

The chain combines TRBV5-1 with TRBJ2-2; possibly TRBD2 for D (7 bases). Germline assignment: CDR1 SGHRS and CDR2 YFSETQ. With 0 bases removed from V and 5 bases from J, the gap between germline ends came to 11 bases. The CDR3 totals 15 residues. The CDR3 is CASSLDGGQTGELFF. For the CDR3, the DNA is TGCGCCAGCAGCTTGGACGGGGGGCAAACCGGGGAGCTGTTTTTT. The entire variable domain, with the rest obtained from reference TRBV5-1 and TRBJ2-2, is as follows: KAGVTQTPRYLIKTRGQQVTLSCSPISGHRSVSWYQQTPGQGLQFLFEYFSETQRNKGNFPGRFSGRQFSNSRSEMNVSTLELGDSALYLCASSLDGGQTGELFFGEGSRLTVL.

The chain couples TRBV7-2 to TRBJ2-7; TRBD1 matches at 7 bases. CDR1 and CDR2 from the germline V gene are SGHTA and FQGNSA. This CDR3 has 14 residues. Trimming cost V 4 bases and J 2 bases; bases outside gene matches: 5. The CDR3 protein is CASSSSGTAYEQYF. The CDR3 coding sequence is TGTGCCAGCAGCTCTTCCGGGACAGCCTACGAGCAGTACTTC.

The chain is built from TRBV7-8 and TRBJ2-2; D perhaps matches TRBD1 (6 bases). V lost 1 base to trimming and J lost 0 bases, with 15 bases between them. Germline V CDR1 and CDR2: SGHVS, FQNEAQ. The CDR3 contains 18 residues. The CDR3 region is CASSLGGAGASNTGELFF. The CDR3 nucleotides are TGTGCCAGCAGCTTAGGGGGTGCAGGGGCCTCGAACACCGGGGAGCTGTTTTTT.

CDR3: CASSLAQGQGLYEQYF. The DNA for the CDR3 is TGCGCCAGCAGCTTGGCCCAAGGACAGGGCCTCTACGAGCAGTACTTC. The chain combines TRBV5-1 with TRBJ2-7, with 8 bases identical to TRBD1. V shed 0 bases and J 3 bases; nucleotides not matched to a gene: 8. CDR1 SGHRS and CDR2 YFSETQ come from the germline V gene. CDR3 size: 16 residues.

The chain uses TRBV21-1 and TRBJ2-4; TRBD1, the D gene given by the table, was not confirmed from the DNA. TRBV21-1 is tagged as a pseudogene. The CDR3 runs to 18 residues. The CDR3 reads CASSKDRGRCTPLNIQYF. CDR3 sequence (DNA): TGTGCCAGCAGCAAGGACAGGGGCCGCTGTACCCCTTTAAACATTCAGTACTTC.

The chain uses TRBV12-5 and TRBJ2-2; TRBD2 matches at 8 bases. This CDR3 is built from 16 residues. The ends lost 4 bases at V and 6 bases at J; junction bases unmatched: 10. The V gene's germline CDR1 is LGHNT and CDR2 FRNRAP. The CDR3 is CASGSPPGRASGELFF. CDR3 in DNA: TGTGCTAGTGGTTCCCCGCCCGGGAGGGCCTCCGGGGAGCTGTTTTTT.

The CDR3: CASSVGSTGLASDTQYF. In nucleotides, the CDR3 is TGTGCCAGCAGCGTAGGAAGTACGGGACTAGCTTCAGATACGCAGTATTTT. V usage is TRBV9 and J usage is TRBJ2-3; TRBD2 matches 9 bases. This CDR3 contains 17 residues. CDR1 is SGDLS, CDR2 YYNGEE, per germline. The J segment lost 4 bases and the V segment lost 0 bases, leaving 9 bases of the junction unmatched.

There are a few counts of this clone. The chain uses TRBV27 and TRBJ1-1; TRBD1 agrees at 10 bases. CDR1 MNHEY and CDR2 SMNVEV come from the germline V gene (reference sequence). Germline trimming cut 6 bases from V and 5 bases from J; bases unmatched to any gene: 9. The CDR3 covers 15 residues. CDR3 protein: CASSWGRTGGTEAFF. CDR3 DNA: TGTGCCAGCAGCTGGGGCCGGACAGGGGGTACTGAAGCTTTCTTT.

The gene calls are TRBV5-8 and TRBJ2-7; possible D gene TRBD1, 6 bases. The germline V and J ends were trimmed by 1 base and 3 bases, with 11 bases remaining between them. CDR3 length equals 14 residues. CDR1 is SGHTS and CDR2 is YDEGEE in the germline V gene. This chain's CDR3 is CASSLIGQSYEQYF. The CDR3 nucleotides read TGTGCCAGCAGCTTGATTGGACAGAGCTACGAGCAGTACTTC. Using reference TRBV5-8 and TRBJ2-7 for the parts outside the CDR3, the full variable domain is EAGVTQSPTHLIKTRGQQATLRCSPISGHTSVYWYQQALGLGLQFLLWYDEGEERNRGNFPPRFSGRQFPNYSSELNVNALELEDSALYLCASSLIGQSYEQYFGPGTRLTVT.

This chain connects TRBV2 to TRBJ2-3; D may be TRBD2 (6 bases). The CDR3 is made up of 14 amino acids. V lost 4 bases to trimming and J lost 4 bases, with 12 bases between them. CDR1 is SNHLY, CDR2 FYNNEI, per germline. This chain's CDR3 is CASSAPGASDTQYF. CDR3 DNA: TGTGCCAGCAGTGCCCCGGGAGCTTCAGATACGCAGTATTTT.

The chain links TRBV18 to TRBJ1-1; D unclear. V was cut by 4 bases and J by 1 base, with 7 bases left in between. Germline CDR1 KGHSH, CDR2 LQKENI. This CDR3 has 13 amino acids. CDR3 nucleotide sequence: TGTGCCAGCTCACTCCTAGAGAACACTGAAGCTTTCTTT. Its protein product is CASSLLENTEAFF.

This chain uses TRBV5-6 with TRBJ2-7; 9 bases fit TRBD2. Per the germline V gene, CDR1 is SGHDT and CDR2 is YYEEEE. V trimming: 2 bases; J trimming: 3 bases; junction bases outside the gene matches: 6. The length of the CDR3 is 15 residues. The CDR3 DNA reads as TGTGCCAGCAGCTTTCTAGCGGGAAGTAGCTACGAGCAGTACTTC. This codes for CASSFLAGSSYEQYF.

The chain uses TRBV28 and TRBJ1-4; 9 bases match TRBD1. The CDR3 runs to 14 residues. Per the germline V gene, CDR1 is MDHEN and CDR2 is SYDVKM. The ends lost 6 bases at V and 5 bases at J; junction bases unmatched: 4. The CDR3 DNA reads as TGTGCCAGCAGGGGACAGGGACGGAATGAAAAACTGTTTTTT. Amino acid sequence: CASRGQGRNEKLFF.

This clone was detected once. The chain has TRBV5-5 and TRBJ1-1; possible D gene TRBD1, 5 bases. CDR3 length equals 13 residues. Germline V CDR1 and CDR2: SGHKS, YYEKEE (reference sequence). V was shortened by 4 bases and J by 10 bases, with 17 bases between the two germline ends. The CDR3 DNA reads as TGTGCCAGCAGCCGCGCCGGAGCTAGGGGAGCTTTCTTT. Its protein is CASSRAGARGAFF.

The chain combines TRBV19 with TRBJ2-3; 9 nucleotides agree with TRBD2. The V gene end was trimmed by 5 bases and the J gene end by 2 bases; junction bases not matched to a gene: 5. This CDR3 spans 15 amino acids. Germline CDR1 and CDR2: LNHDA and SQIVND (reference sequence). The CDR3 region is CASSALAGFTDTQYF. Written as DNA, the CDR3 is TGTGCCAGTAGTGCACTAGCGGGTTTCACAGATACGCAGTATTTT.

The chain carries TRBV11-2 and TRBJ2-3, with 7 bases identical to TRBD2. Germline V gene data show CDR1 as SGHAT and CDR2 as FQNNGV. With 5 bases clipped from V and 5 bases from J, the junction kept 1 base outside the gene matches. This CDR3 contains 12 residues. CDR3 in amino acids: CASSPSGDTQYF. CDR3 DNA sequence: TGTGCCAGCAGCCCTAGCGGAGATACGCAGTATTTT.

This chain joins TRBV10-1 and TRBJ1-1; D may be TRBD1 (6 bases). V was clipped by 3 bases and J by 5 bases, with 19 bases between them. In germline, CDR1 is WNHNN, CDR2 SYGVQD (reference sequence). The CDR3 has 16 amino acids. The CDR3 loop reads CASSEHRGGQGTEAFF. The CDR3 region has the DNA TGCGCCAGCAGTGAACATCGGGGGGGGCAGGGGACTGAAGCTTTCTTT.

The J gene is TRBJ2-3, the V gene TRBV4-2; 8 nucleotides line up with TRBD2. Trimming took 5 bases from V and 6 from J; bases not matched to a gene: 13. The CDR3 length is 16 residues. In germline, CDR1 is LGHNA, CDR2 YNFKEQ. In DNA, the CDR3 is TGTGCCAGCAGCTCTTTTAGCGGGATCGGGGGCGATACGCAGTATTTT. Amino acid sequence: CASSSFSGIGGDTQYF.

The chain has TRBV28 and TRBJ1-2; D may be TRBD1 (5 bases). V lost 6 bases, J lost 0 bases, and 17 bases lay in between. The CDR3 is 16 residues long. Per germline, CDR1 MDHEN and CDR2 SYDVKM. CDR3 region: CASRAMAGPTNYGYTF. CDR3 in DNA: TGTGCCAGCAGGGCCATGGCGGGACCCACTAACTATGGCTACACCTTC.

This clone has a single count. The rearrangement links TRBV11-2 to TRBJ2-5, with D maybe TRBD1 (5 bases). The length of the CDR3 is 12 residues. Trimming took 7 bases from V and 5 from J, leaving 11 bases between them. Germline V gives CDR1 SGHAT, CDR2 FQNNGV. The CDR3 region is CASNQGPETQYF. CDR3 DNA: TGTGCCAGCAACCAGGGTCCTGAGACCCAGTACTTC.

J is TRBJ1-1 and V is TRBV6-1; D not certain. This CDR3 is 13 amino acids long. Germline V gene sequence: CDR1 MNHNS, CDR2 SASEGT. The ends were cut back, 1 base at V and 7 bases at J, with 10 bases in the middle. In DNA form, the CDR3 reads TGTGCCAGCAGTGAAGAATCGGGGATTGAAGCTTTCTTT. Amino acids: CASSEESGIEAFF.

CDR3 sequence: CASSEPEVYSNQPQHF. In DNA form, the CDR3 reads TGTGCCAGCAGTGAACCCGAAGTCTATAGCAATCAGCCCCAGCATTTT. V and J are TRBV6-1 and TRBJ1-5; no clear D. Trimming left V 2 bases short and J 0 bases short, with 11 bases between. This CDR3 comprises 16 residues. Per germline, CDR1 MNHNS and CDR2 SASEGT.

The chain links TRBV5-4 to TRBJ2-1, with 7 bases fitting TRBD2. The CDR3 length is 18 residues. Germline V lookup: CDR1 SGHNT, CDR2 YYREEE (reference sequence). V shed 3 bases, J shed 4 bases, and the junction held 16 bases outside the gene matches. The chain's CDR3 is CASSSRIQAGVNYNEQFF. The CDR3 DNA reads TGTGCCAGCAGCTCCCGAATTCAGGCGGGAGTGAATTACAATGAGCAGTTCTTC.

The CDR3 nucleotides are TGTGCCAGTCGAGGGCCAGACTATTCACCCCTCCACTTT. Translation: CASRGPDYSPLHF. The chain employs TRBV19 and TRBJ1-6; D gene ambiguous. Trimming took 8 bases from V and 8 from J, leaving 13 bases between them. From germline, CDR1 is LNHDA and CDR2 SQIVND (reference sequence). The CDR3 runs to 13 residues.